This T cell receptor beta chain was found in a study of T cell responses to AZD1222 COVID-19 vaccine. For the study at large: Timing groups of about 4 and about 12 weeks for second doses were pooled.

The study's findings and limits: Just a handful of AZD1222 recipients were seropositive at baseline. Clonal diversity was possibly underestimated, and white British individuals and females predominated among donors. Every sample of the repertoires postdated the peak T cell response.

Method: immunoSEQ multiplex PCR; TCRdb's copy keeps in-frame clones and lacks some. Of around 120,000 clones in the sample, 87% were seen once. Concerning this clone itself: Its antigen is not known.

This CDR3 has 16 residues. V lost 4 bases and J lost 1; bases outside the gene matches: 4. In germline, CDR1 is SGHNT, CDR2 YYREEE (reference sequence). This TCR was recovered from an adult in good health. The starting material was peripheral blood, obtained on day 0 of AZD1222 vaccination. The rearrangement links TRBV5-4 to TRBJ2-2; 10 nucleotides align to TRBD2. For the CDR3, the DNA is TGTGCCAGCAGCACAAGACTAGCGGGGAACACCGGGGAGCTGTTTTTT. Amino acids: CASSTRLAGNTGELFF.